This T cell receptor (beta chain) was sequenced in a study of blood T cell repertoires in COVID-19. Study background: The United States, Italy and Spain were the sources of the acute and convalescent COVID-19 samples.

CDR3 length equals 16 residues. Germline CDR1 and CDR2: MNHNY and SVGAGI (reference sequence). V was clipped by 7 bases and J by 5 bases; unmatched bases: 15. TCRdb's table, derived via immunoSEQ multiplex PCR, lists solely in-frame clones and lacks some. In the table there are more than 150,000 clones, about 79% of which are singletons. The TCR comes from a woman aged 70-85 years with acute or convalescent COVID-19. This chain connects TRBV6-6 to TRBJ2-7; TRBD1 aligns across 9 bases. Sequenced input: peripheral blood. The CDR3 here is CASIQGPPQGANEQYF. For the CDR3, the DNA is TGTGCCAGCATTCAAGGGCCCCCACAGGGGGCAAACGAGCAGTACTTC.